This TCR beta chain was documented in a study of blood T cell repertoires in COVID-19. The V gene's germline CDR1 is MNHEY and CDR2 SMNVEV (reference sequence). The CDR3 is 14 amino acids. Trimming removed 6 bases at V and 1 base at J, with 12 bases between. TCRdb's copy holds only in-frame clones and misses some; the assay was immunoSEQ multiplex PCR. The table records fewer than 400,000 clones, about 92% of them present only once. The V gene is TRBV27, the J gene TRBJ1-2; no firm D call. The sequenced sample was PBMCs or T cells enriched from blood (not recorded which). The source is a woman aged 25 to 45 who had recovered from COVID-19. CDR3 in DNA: TGTGCCAGCAGCAGCGGTTGGAGTAACTATGGCTACACCTTC. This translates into CASSSGWSNYGYTF.